This record covers a single T cell receptor beta chain. The record originates from a study of control samples from healthy donors and cancer patients. V was pared by 7 bases and J by 6 bases, with 9 bases of the junction left unmatched. The CDR3 is 13 residues long. CDR1 is SQVTM and CDR2 is ANQGSEA in the germline V gene. Some clones are missing from TCRdb's copy, which holds only in-frame ones; the method was immunoSEQ multiplex PCR. The table has 90,000 to 100,000 clones, about 87% seen once. The specimen was blood. This TCR was recovered from a woman aged 65 to 85 in good health. The genes are TRBV29-1 and TRBJ2-1; 7 nucleotides match TRBD1. In DNA, the CDR3 is TGCAGCGCCCCGAGGCCAGGGGGCAATGAGCAGTTCTTC. Translated: CSAPRPGGNEQFF.